This paragraph reports one T cell receptor beta chain. What it binds is unknown. The data stem from a study of cytomegalovirus exposure and HLA in healthy donors. Study outcomes and limitations: In a later analysis, parvovirus B19, influenza, CMV and Epstein-Barr virus appeared linked to several top co-occurrence clusters. The study listed approximately 160 cytomegalovirus-associated TCR beta chains. Specific recognition of CMV antigens was confirmed in vitro for a few chains (all CMV-associated).

While unrecorded immune exposures were likely, the donors were nominally healthy when sampled. The PCR made use of 60 Vbeta and 13 Jbeta primers. TCRdb keeps only in-frame clones here, not all; method: immunoSEQ multiplex PCR. The sample includes some 71,000 clones. The TCR originated in a woman in her 30s in good health and CMV-seronegative. The material sequenced was PBMCs.

CDR3 in amino acids: CASSPTQGAMNTEAFF. Written as DNA, the CDR3 is TGTGCCAGCTCACCTACACAGGGGGCTATGAACACTGAAGCTTTCTTT. J is TRBJ1-1 and V is TRBV18; 9 nucleotides match TRBD1. Germline CDR1 is KGHSH and CDR2 is LQKENI. The V gene end was trimmed by 3 bases and the J gene end by 0 bases; junction bases not matched to a gene: 5. The CDR3 runs to 16 residues.